At least ten counts were recorded for the clone carrying this T cell receptor (beta chain). What it binds is unknown. This sample is part of a study of regulatory T cells in long-lasting Graves disease. Study findings and constraints: Newly diagnosed disease favored TRBV20-1 and TRBJ2-1 over persistent disease.

Germline loops: CDR1 MNHNS, CDR2 SASEGT. V lost 3 bases and J 4 bases, leaving 15 bases between the germline ends. The CDR3 runs 16 residues. The TCR beta library used iRepertoire HTBI primers with Arm-PCR amplification of CDR3. TCRdb passed the multiplex PCR reads through MiXCR, listing each CDR3 protein once. The sample lists around 400,000 distinct CDR3 sequences, 15% to 17% seen once, with about 20% in the top ten. Time point denoted: newly diagnosed GD, antithyroid drugs for less than 3 months. Making the TCR library involved RNA that had been extracted from PBMCs. The sample consisted of peripheral blood mononuclear cells (PBMCs), taken at new diagnosis, from a patient treated with antithyroid drugs. This rearrangement joins TRBV6-1 to TRBJ1-4; weak D call: TRBD1 (5 bases). The TCR originated in a female donor with Graves disease. The CDR3 region has the DNA TGTGCCAGCAGTGATCGGTCGAGGACAAGTAATGAAAAACTGTTTTTT. As protein: CASSDRSRTSNEKLFF.